A selection of T cell receptor beta chains follows, all from one sample in a study of long-term antiretroviral therapy in people with HIV. Repertoires were generated with immunoSEQ multiplex PCR, while TCRdb's copy carries only in-frame clones and drops some. The sample carries some 40,000 clones, 85% to 90% recorded once. The sample was unsorted PBMCs, taken 3.1 years after starting antiretroviral therapy. Source of these receptors: a woman aged 50 to 60 with HIV. The CDR3 runs from the conserved cysteine through the conserved F or W. The D gene is left open where the match is weak. Size tells how often a clone was seen (once, few, many) or the class of an expanded clone, and some rows leave it out.

TRBJ1-3 TRBV30 NA NA CAWSSSGNTIYF TGTGCCTGGAGTAGCTCTGGAAACACCATATATTTT
TRBJ1-2 TRBV10-3 NA TRBD1 CAISVDRGAYGYTF TGTGCCATCAGTGTTGACAGGGGAGCCTATGGCTACACCTTC
TRBJ2-5 TRBV5-1 NA NA CASRDRGETQYF TGCGCCAGCAGAGATCGGGGAGAGACCCAGTACTTC
TRBJ1-5 TRBV6-6 NA NA CASNVQPQHF TGTGCCAGCAATGTTCAGCCCCAGCATTTT
TRBJ2-5 TRBV5-8 NA NA CASSFPGETQYF TGTGCCAGCAGCTTCCCAGGAGAGACCCAGTACTTC
TRBJ2-3 TRBV7-9 NA NA CASSLVERDTQYF TGTGCCAGCAGCTTAGTGGAGAGAGATACGCAGTATTTT
TRBJ2-7 TRBV25-1 NA NA CASSDLRSAYEQYF TGTGCCAGCAGTGATTTGAGGAGTGCCTACGAGCAGTACTTC
TRBJ1-3 TRBV10-3 NA NA CAIGGLPTTTSGNTIYF TGTGCCATCGGGGGACTGCCAACTACTACCTCTGGAAACACCATATATTTT
TRBJ1-1 TRBV7-8 NA NA CASTLRWGAQNTEAFF TGTGCCAGCACCCTAAGATGGGGGGCGCAAAACACTGAAGCTTTCTTT
TRBJ1-5 TRBV7-2 NA NA CASSLSSGNQPQHF TGTGCCAGCAGCTTATCTTCTGGGAATCAGCCCCAGCATTTT
TRBJ1-3 TRBV7-9 NA TRBD1 CASSSPGGASGNTIYF TGTGCCAGCAGCTCGCCAGGGGGCGCCTCTGGAAACACCATATATTTT
TRBJ2-7 TRBV5-6 NA TRBD1 CASSLPGPRDRTYEQYF TGTGCCAGCAGCTTGCCCGGACCCCGGGACAGAACCTACGAGCAGTACTTC
TRBJ2-7 TRBV29-1 NA NA CSVVDRDLPYGQYF TGCAGCGTTGTTGATCGGGATCTCCCCTACGGGCAGTACTTC
TRBJ2-7 TRBV10-3 NA NA CAISESWGYYEQYF TGTGCCATCAGTGAGTCTTGGGGTTACTACGAGCAGTACTTC
TRBJ2-5 TRBV9 NA NA CASSGRDAVWNPQETQYF TGTGCCAGCAGCGGGCGGGACGCTGTGTGGAACCCACAAGAGACCCAGTACTTC
TRBJ1-2 TRBV5-1 NA TRBD1 CASSFMAGGDYGYTF TGCGCCAGCAGCTTTATGGCAGGGGGCGACTATGGCTACACCTTC
TRBJ1-1 TRBV30 medium-sized NA CAWSPLVGGRSTEAFF TGTGCCTGGAGCCCGCTGGTGGGAGGCCGGAGCACTGAAGCTTTCTTT
TRBJ1-1 TRBV6-5 NA NA CASSGLAEAFF TGTGCCAGCAGTGGCCTGGCTGAAGCTTTCTTT
TRBJ1-2 TRBV7-8 NA TRBD1 CASSTGQGDLGGYTF TGTGCCAGCAGCACCGGACAGGGTGACCTCGGGGGCTACACCTTC
TRBJ1-1 TRBV5-6 NA NA CASSPDTRAEAFF TGTGCCAGCAGTCCCGATACGAGGGCTGAAGCTTTCTTT
TRBJ1-4 TRBV6-1 NA NA CASTQPSITNEKLFF TGTGCCAGCACTCAGCCCTCAATAACTAATGAAAAACTGTTTTTT
TRBJ1-1 TRBV10-2 NA NA CASRQLNTEAFF TGCGCCAGCAGACAGCTGAACACTGAAGCTTTCTTT
TRBJ1-2 TRBV5-8 NA NA CASSLSGAPPYGYTF TGTGCCAGCAGCTTGTCGGGGGCACCGCCCTATGGCTACACCTTC
TRBJ2-5 TRBV2 NA TRBD2 CASRGLEETQYF TGTGCCAGCAGGGGACTAGAAGAGACCCAGTACTTC
TRBJ2-2 TRBV7-3 NA TRBD2 CASSLKHASGGTPGELFF TGTGCCAGCAGCTTAAAACACGCTAGCGGGGGCACCCCCGGGGAGCTGTTTTTT